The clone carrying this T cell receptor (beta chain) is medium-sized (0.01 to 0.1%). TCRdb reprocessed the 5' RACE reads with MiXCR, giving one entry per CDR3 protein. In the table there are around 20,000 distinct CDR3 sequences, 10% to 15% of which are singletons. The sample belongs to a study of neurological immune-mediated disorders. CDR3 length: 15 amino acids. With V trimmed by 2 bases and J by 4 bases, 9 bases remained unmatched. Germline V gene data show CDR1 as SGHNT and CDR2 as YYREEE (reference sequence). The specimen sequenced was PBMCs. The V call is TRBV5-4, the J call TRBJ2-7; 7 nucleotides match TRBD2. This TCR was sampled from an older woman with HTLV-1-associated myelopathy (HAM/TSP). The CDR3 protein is CASSFPSGGRYEQYF. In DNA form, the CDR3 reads TGTGCCAGCAGCTTCCCTAGCGGAGGGAGGTACGAGCAGTACTTC.